The next 24 T cell receptor beta chains were all read from a single sample in a study of technical replicates of blood from a handful of donors. Measured with immunoSEQ multiplex PCR; TCRdb has only the in-frame clones, and not every one. The repertoire holds 80,000 or so clones, with 81% as singletons. Sequenced sample: PBMCs. The receptors were sampled from a human donor in good health. Some clones in this sample may be carry-over from other donors' samples.

This clone appeared a single time. The chain links TRBV7-2 to TRBJ2-1, with 8 bases aligning to TRBD2. Germline V gene data show CDR1 as SGHTA and CDR2 as FQGNSA. CDR3 length equals 18 residues. Trimming removed 5 bases from V and 3 bases from J; junction bases left unmatched: 15. This CDR3 reads CASSPRTSWGVDYNEQFF. The CDR3 region has the DNA TGTGCCAGCAGCCCACGGACTAGCTGGGGGGTGGACTACAATGAGCAGTTCTTC.

The chain joins TRBV28 to TRBJ1-6, with 7 positions matching TRBD1. This CDR3 has 15 amino acids. Germline assignment: CDR1 MDHEN and CDR2 SYDVKM. The ends lost 3 bases at V and 8 bases at J; junction bases unmatched: 7. The CDR3 here is CASSFGTDLYSPLHF. The CDR3 nucleotides read TGTGCCAGCAGTTTCGGGACAGACCTCTATTCACCCCTCCACTTT.

V gene TRBV2 combines with J gene TRBJ1-2; D may be TRBD1 (6 bases). Looked up from germline, CDR1 is SNHLY and CDR2 is FYNNEI. With 10 bases removed from V and 2 bases from J, the gap between germline ends came to 11 bases. The CDR3 has 12 residues. In DNA, the CDR3 is TGTGCCACCCAGAGGGGGAACTATGGCTACACCTTC. It codes for CATQRGNYGYTF. Complete variable domain (other parts from reference TRBV2 and TRBJ1-2): EPEVTQTPSHQVTQMGQEVILRCVPISNHLYFYWYRQILGQKVEFLVSFYNNEISEKSEIFDDQFSVERPDGSNFTLKIRSTKLEDSAMYFCATQRGNYGYTFGSGTRLTVV.

The chain has TRBV7-6 and TRBJ2-7; 8 bases match TRBD1. CDR3 length: 16 amino acids. V lost 5 bases to trimming and J lost 4 bases; unmatched junction nucleotides: 13. CDR1 and CDR2 from the germline V gene are SGHVS and FNYEAQ. CDR3 in amino acids: CASSLGQGDMVYEQYF. CDR3 nucleotide sequence: TGTGCCAGCAGCCTCGGACAGGGCGACATGGTTTACGAGCAGTACTTC. The variable domain in full, completed from reference TRBV7-6 and TRBJ2-7, reads GAGVSQSPRYKVTKRGQDVALRCDPISGHVSLYWYRQALGQGPEFLTYFNYEAQQDKSGLPNDRFSAERPEGSISTLTIQRTEQRDSAMYRCASSLGQGDMVYEQYFGPGTRLTVT.

In nucleotides, the CDR3 is TGTGCCAGCAGCTTGGGACTACAGGGGATTAGTGGCTACACCTTC. It codes for CASSLGLQGISGYTF. The chain links TRBV5-6 to TRBJ1-2, with 7 bases that match TRBD1. Germline V gene lookup returns CDR1 SGHDT and CDR2 YYEEEE. This CDR3 region has 15 residues. The V gene end was trimmed by 0 bases and the J gene end by 7 bases; junction bases not matched to a gene: 9.

The chain combines TRBV18 with TRBJ2-1; TRBD1 matches 7 bases. The CDR3 consists of 14 residues. Per the germline V gene, CDR1 is KGHSH and CDR2 is LQKENI. After removal of 3 bases from V and 5 bases from J, the junction contained 4 bases not matched to a gene. The CDR3 loop reads CASSPGTDNNEQFF. The DNA of the CDR3 is TGTGCCAGCTCACCCGGGACAGATAACAATGAGCAGTTCTTC. The full variable domain, rest sourced from reference TRBV18 and TRBJ2-1, is NAGVMQNPRHLVRRRGQEARLRCSPMKGHSHVYWYRQLPEEGLKFMVYLQKENIIDESGMPKERFSAEFPKEGPSILRIQQVVRGDSAAYFCASSPGTDNNEQFFGPGTRLTVL.

This clone was seen more than once but under ten times. The V and J genes are TRBV12-5 and TRBJ2-5; D possibly corresponds to TRBD2 (6 bases). This CDR3 has 16 amino acids. Between the trimmed V and J ends, which lost 0 bases and 1 base, there was a span of 12 bases. CDR1 is LGHNT, CDR2 FRNRAP, per germline. The CDR3 coding sequence is TGTGCTAGTGGTTTGGTTGTTAGCGGAGCCCAAGAGACCCAGTACTTC. Translation: CASGLVVSGAQETQYF.

The gene calls are TRBV29-1 and TRBJ1-1; D may be TRBD1 (5 bases). V lost 0 bases to trimming and J lost 6 bases, with 14 bases between them. The germline gives CDR1 SQVTM, CDR2 ANQGSEA. The CDR3 is 14 residues long. The CDR3 coding sequence is TGCAGCGTTGAAGATCTCCGAGACAGCTCTGAAGCTTTCTTT. Translating gives CSVEDLRDSSEAFF.

The CDR3 loop is CASSLSGGVLETQYF. DNA of the CDR3: TGTGCCAGCAGCCTCAGCGGGGGGGTTTTAGAGACCCAGTACTTC. The J gene is TRBJ2-5, the V gene TRBV7-7, with 10 bases aligning to TRBD2. The CDR3 runs to 15 residues. The germline CDR1 and CDR2 sequences are SSHAT and FNYEAQ (reference sequence). Trimming at V came to 5 bases and at J to 4 bases, leaving 7 bases not matched to a gene.

This chain links TRBV19 with TRBJ2-2; D is unresolved. The length of the CDR3 is 15 residues. Germline CDR1 is LNHDA and CDR2 is SQIVND (reference sequence). Trimming pared 10 bases from V and 1 base from J, leaving 16 bases between. This CDR3 is CATAEWYRNTGELFF. The CDR3 DNA is TGTGCCACCGCGGAGTGGTATCGGAACACCGGGGAGCTGTTTTTT.

V gene TRBV11-3 combines with J gene TRBJ2-1; 13 bases match TRBD2. The germline CDR1 and CDR2 sequences are SGHNT and YENEEA. CDR3 length: 16 residues. Trimming took 4 bases from V and 8 from J; bases not matched to a gene: 8. CDR3 nucleotides: TGTGCCAGCAGCTCGAGACTAGCGGGAGGTTTGGATGAGCAGTTCTTC. This translates into CASSSRLAGGLDEQFF.

This chain's CDR3 is CASGPLGRTQETQYF. The CDR3 nucleotides are TGTGCCAGCGGGCCCTTGGGCAGGACTCAAGAGACCCAGTACTTC. The rearrangement uses TRBV7-9 and TRBJ2-5; D may be TRBD2 (5 bases). Germline loops: CDR1 SEHNR, CDR2 FQNEAQ (reference sequence). With 8 bases removed from V and 2 bases from J, the gap between germline ends came to 18 bases. The length of the CDR3 is 15 residues.

V is TRBV11-3 and J is TRBJ2-7, with D possibly matching TRBD1 (5 bases). In germline, CDR1 is SGHNT, CDR2 YENEEA. The germline V and J ends were trimmed by 5 bases and 3 bases, with 17 bases remaining between them. The CDR3 length is 15 residues. As DNA, the CDR3 is TGTGCCAGCAGCCACGACAGTGGCACCAACTACGAGCAGTACTTC. Amino acid sequence: CASSHDSGTNYEQYF.

V usage is TRBV29-1 and J usage is TRBJ2-1; the match to TRBD1 covers 8 bases. J gave up 15 bases and V 6 bases, and 7 bases lay outside the gene matches. CDR1 SQVTM and CDR2 ANQGSEA come from the germline V gene. CDR3 length: 10 amino acids. The CDR3 nucleotides are TGCAGCGTGTCGGGACAGGACCGGTTCTTC. Its translation: CSVSGQDRFF.

V and J are TRBV5-1 and TRBJ2-3, with D unclear. Germline V gene lookup returns CDR1 SGHRS and CDR2 YFSETQ. V was cut by 2 bases and J by 0 bases, with 10 bases left in between. The CDR3 is 15 amino acids. CDR3 protein: CASSLRLPSTDTQYF. CDR3 in DNA: TGCGCCAGCAGCTTACGACTTCCTAGCACAGATACGCAGTATTTT.

J is TRBJ2-7 and V is TRBV6-1; 11 positions match TRBD2. Unmatched junction bases numbered 2, after V lost 4 bases and J lost 0 bases. The CDR3 runs 15 residues. Germline-derived CDR1 and CDR2 are MNHNS and SASEGT. Written as DNA, the CDR3 is TGTGCCAGCAGTGTTACTAGCGGGAGCTCCTACGAGCAGTACTTC. Amino acid sequence: CASSVTSGSSYEQYF.

This clone is a singleton in its sample. The chain has TRBV11-2 and TRBJ1-2; 11 nucleotides align to TRBD1. In germline, CDR1 is SGHAT, CDR2 FQNNGV. With V trimmed by 0 bases and J by 8 bases, 5 bases remained unmatched. The CDR3 is 15 amino acids. CDR3 amino acids: CASSLEGRTGGGYTF. The CDR3, as DNA: TGTGCCAGCAGCTTAGAGGGGAGGACAGGGGGCGGCTACACCTTC.

The CDR3 DNA is TGTGCCAGCAGCTTGAGAGACAGGAACACTGAAGCTTTCTTT. Its protein product is CASSLRDRNTEAFF. The chain is built from TRBV5-4 and TRBJ1-1; D might be TRBD1 (5 bases). CDR3 length equals 14 residues. CDR1 SGHNT and CDR2 YYREEE come from the germline V gene (reference sequence). The germline V and J ends were trimmed by 1 base and 1 base, with 8 bases remaining between them.

The rearrangement links TRBV12-5 to TRBJ2-5; the match to TRBD2 covers 7 bases. Trimming cost V 6 bases and J 2 bases; bases outside gene matches: 9. The germline CDR1 and CDR2 sequences are LGHNT and FRNRAP. CDR3 length equals 15 residues. Here the CDR3 DNA reads TGTGCTAGTGGAAAGGGGAGTAGCGGGCAAGAGACCCAGTACTTC. It encodes CASGKGSSGQETQYF.

The J gene is TRBJ1-5, the V gene TRBV5-1; 8 positions match TRBD1. V was clipped by 4 bases and J by 1 base; unmatched bases: 4. Germline loops: CDR1 SGHRS, CDR2 YFSETQ. The CDR3 consists of 15 residues. The CDR3 here is CASSLTGESNQPQHF. CDR3 DNA: TGCGCCAGCAGCCTGACAGGGGAAAGCAATCAGCCCCAGCATTTT.

The chain employs TRBV5-1 and TRBJ1-2, with TRBD1 matching 7 bases. The CDR3 runs to 13 residues. The germline V gene encodes CDR1 SGHRS and CDR2 YFSETQ. Losses at the gene ends were 4 bases for V and 5 bases for J; bases not matched to a gene: 5. The CDR3 region is CASSDTGAYGYTF. The CDR3 DNA reads as TGCGCCAGCAGCGATACAGGGGCGTATGGCTACACCTTC.

The chain's CDR3 is CAISDPSGNQETQYF. DNA of the CDR3: TGTGCCATCAGTGATCCTAGCGGGAACCAAGAGACCCAGTACTTC. This chain connects TRBV10-3 to TRBJ2-5; 9 nucleotides line up with TRBD2. CDR3 length: 15 residues. V lost 3 bases, J lost 0 bases, and 2 bases stayed unmatched. Germline values: CDR1 ENHRY, CDR2 SYGVKD.

The chain has TRBV6-5 and TRBJ1-1; no definite D call. V was shortened by 0 bases and J by 8 bases, with 10 bases between the two germline ends. Germline loops: CDR1 MNHEY, CDR2 SVGAGI. The CDR3 is 13 amino acids. This CDR3 is CASSYSADSEAFF. The CDR3, as DNA: TGTGCCAGCAGTTACTCCGCGGATAGCGAAGCTTTCTTT.

The V and J genes are TRBV6-5 and TRBJ2-5; TRBD1 might be the D (6 bases). Per the germline V gene, CDR1 is MNHEY and CDR2 is SVGAGI. This CDR3 comprises 15 residues. The V gene lost 7 bases and the J gene lost 5 bases, with 20 bases spanning the gap. CDR3 loop: CASIYRRSGAETQYF. CDR3 DNA sequence: TGTGCCAGCATTTATAGGAGGTCAGGGGCGGAGACCCAGTACTTC.